The following is a T cell receptor (beta chain) sequence with its context. This specimen belongs to a study of blood T cell repertoires in COVID-19. The overall study: The United States, Italy and Spain provided the acute and convalescent COVID-19 samples.

As processed by the authors: Counts of nucleated cells, estimated from reference gene primer amplification, were obtained. Here immunoSEQ multiplex PCR was the method, and the copy in TCRdb shows in-frame clones only, minus some. V and J calls and clone size are those listed in that table; D and trimming were worked out from the DNA. The top ten clones hold approximately 2% of a sample with roughly 240,000 clones, 86% of them seen once. Clinical history reported by participants formed the basis on which cohorts were assigned. Resolution of symptoms, clearance, or two negative PCRs was present in recovered Cohort 3 donors. Trimming cost V 6 bases and J 9 bases; bases outside gene matches: 13. Germline values: CDR1 SGHAT, CDR2 FQNNGV. This CDR3 is built from 14 residues.

What was sequenced was PBMCs or T cells enriched from blood (not recorded which). The gene calls are TRBV11-2 and TRBJ2-5, with TRBD2 identical over 7 bases. The sequence was collected from a woman aged 45 to 65 who had recovered from COVID-19. DNA of the CDR3: TGTGCCAGCAGACCTTTGGGGGGGGATTGGGCCCAGTACTTC. Encoded protein: CASRPLGGDWAQYF.